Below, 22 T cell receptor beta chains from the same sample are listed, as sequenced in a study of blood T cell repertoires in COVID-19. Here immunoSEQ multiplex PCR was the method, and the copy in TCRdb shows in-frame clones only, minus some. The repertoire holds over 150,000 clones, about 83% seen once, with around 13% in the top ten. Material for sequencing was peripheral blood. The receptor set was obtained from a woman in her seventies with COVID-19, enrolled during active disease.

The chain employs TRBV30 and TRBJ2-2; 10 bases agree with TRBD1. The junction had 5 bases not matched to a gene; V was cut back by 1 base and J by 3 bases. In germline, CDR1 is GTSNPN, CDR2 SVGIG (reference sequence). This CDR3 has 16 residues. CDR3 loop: CAWSGDRGVDTGELFF. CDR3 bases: TGTGCCTGGAGTGGGGACAGGGGAGTGGACACCGGGGAGCTGTTTTTT.

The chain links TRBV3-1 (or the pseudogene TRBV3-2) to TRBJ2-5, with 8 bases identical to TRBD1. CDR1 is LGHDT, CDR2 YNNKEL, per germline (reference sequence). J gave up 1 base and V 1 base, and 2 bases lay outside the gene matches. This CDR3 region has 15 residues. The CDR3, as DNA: TGTGCCAGCAGCCAAGCTGGGACAGGCCAAGAGACCCAGTACTTC. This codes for CASSQAGTGQETQYF.

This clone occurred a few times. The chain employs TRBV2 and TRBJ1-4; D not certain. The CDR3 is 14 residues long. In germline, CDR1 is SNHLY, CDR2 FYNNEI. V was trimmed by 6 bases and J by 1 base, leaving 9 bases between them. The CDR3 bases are TGTGCCAGCAGGTGGGAGATAACTAATGAAAAACTGTTTTTT. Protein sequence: CASRWEITNEKLFF.

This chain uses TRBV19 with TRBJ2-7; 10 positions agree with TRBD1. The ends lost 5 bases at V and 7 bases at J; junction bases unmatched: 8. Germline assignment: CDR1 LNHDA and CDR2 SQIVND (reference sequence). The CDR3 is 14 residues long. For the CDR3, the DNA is TGTGCCAGTAGTTCCGGGACAGGGGTTTGGGAGCAGTACTTC. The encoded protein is CASSSGTGVWEQYF.

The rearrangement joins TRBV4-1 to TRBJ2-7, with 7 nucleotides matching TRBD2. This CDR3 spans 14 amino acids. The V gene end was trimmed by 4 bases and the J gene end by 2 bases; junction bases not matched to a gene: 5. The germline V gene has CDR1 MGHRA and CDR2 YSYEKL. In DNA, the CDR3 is TGCGCCAGCAGCCTGGGGGAGGGAACCTACGAGCAGTACTTC. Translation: CASSLGEGTYEQYF.

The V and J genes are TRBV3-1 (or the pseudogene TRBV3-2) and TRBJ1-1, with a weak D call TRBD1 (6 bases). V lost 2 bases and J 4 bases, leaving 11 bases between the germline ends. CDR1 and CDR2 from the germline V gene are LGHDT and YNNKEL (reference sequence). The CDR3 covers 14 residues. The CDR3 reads CASSQLQGGTEAFF. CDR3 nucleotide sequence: TGTGCCAGCAGCCAACTGCAAGGGGGCACTGAAGCTTTCTTT.

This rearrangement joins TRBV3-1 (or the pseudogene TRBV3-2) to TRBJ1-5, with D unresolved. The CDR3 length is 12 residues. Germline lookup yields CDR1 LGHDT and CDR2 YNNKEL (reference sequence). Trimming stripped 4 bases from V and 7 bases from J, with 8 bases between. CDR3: CASSLPGQPQHF. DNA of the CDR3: TGTGCCAGCAGCCTCCCGGGGCAGCCCCAGCATTTT.

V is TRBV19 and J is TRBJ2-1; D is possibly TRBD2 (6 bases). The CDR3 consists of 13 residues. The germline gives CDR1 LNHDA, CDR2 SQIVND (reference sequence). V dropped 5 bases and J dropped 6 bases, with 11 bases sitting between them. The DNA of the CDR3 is TGTGCCAGTAGTTTCGCCGGGGGCAATGAGCAGTTCTTC. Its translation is CASSFAGGNEQFF.

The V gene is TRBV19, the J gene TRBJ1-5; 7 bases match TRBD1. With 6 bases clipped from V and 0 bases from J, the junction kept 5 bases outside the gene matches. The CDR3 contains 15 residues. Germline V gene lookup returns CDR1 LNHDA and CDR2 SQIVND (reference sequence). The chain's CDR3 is CASRWTGNSNQPQHF. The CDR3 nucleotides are TGTGCCAGTAGATGGACAGGTAATAGCAATCAGCCCCAGCATTTT. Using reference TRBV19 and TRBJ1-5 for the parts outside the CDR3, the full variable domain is DGGITQSPKYLFRKEGQNVTLSCEQNLNHDAMYWYRQDPGQGLRLIYYSQIVNDFQKGDIAEGYSVSREKKESFPLTVTSAQKNPTAFYLCASRWTGNSNQPQHFGDGTRLSIL.

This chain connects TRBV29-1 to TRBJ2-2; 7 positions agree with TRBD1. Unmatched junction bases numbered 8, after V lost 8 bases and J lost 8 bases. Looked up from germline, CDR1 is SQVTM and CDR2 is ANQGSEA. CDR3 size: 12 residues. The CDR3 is CSFVGRGGELFF. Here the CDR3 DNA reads TGCAGCTTCGTCGGCAGGGGGGGGGAGCTGTTTTTT.

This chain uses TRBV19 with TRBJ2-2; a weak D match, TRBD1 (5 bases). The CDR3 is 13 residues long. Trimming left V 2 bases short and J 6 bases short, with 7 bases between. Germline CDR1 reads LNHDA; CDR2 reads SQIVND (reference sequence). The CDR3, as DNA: TGTGCCAGTAGTATAAGGGGTTCCGGGGAGCTGTTTTTT. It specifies CASSIRGSGELFF.

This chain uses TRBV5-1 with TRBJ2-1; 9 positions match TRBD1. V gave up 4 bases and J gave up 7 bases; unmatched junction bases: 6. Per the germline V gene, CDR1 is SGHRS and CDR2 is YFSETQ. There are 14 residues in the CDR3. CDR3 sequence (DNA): TGCGCCAGCAGCGCGGGACAGGGATATAATGAGCAGTTCTTC. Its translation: CASSAGQGYNEQFF.

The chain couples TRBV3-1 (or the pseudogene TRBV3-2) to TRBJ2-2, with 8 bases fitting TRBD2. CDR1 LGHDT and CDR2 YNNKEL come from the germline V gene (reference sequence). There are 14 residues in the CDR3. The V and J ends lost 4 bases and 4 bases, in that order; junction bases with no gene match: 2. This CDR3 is CASSPRGGTGELFF. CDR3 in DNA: TGTGCCAGCAGCCCCCGGGGGGGCACCGGGGAGCTGTTTTTT.

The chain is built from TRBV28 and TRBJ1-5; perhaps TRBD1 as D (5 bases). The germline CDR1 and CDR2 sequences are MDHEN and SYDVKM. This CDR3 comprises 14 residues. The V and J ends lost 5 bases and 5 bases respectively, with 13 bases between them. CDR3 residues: CASSPGPPHQPQHF. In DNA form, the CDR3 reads TGTGCCAGCAGTCCAGGGCCCCCTCATCAGCCCCAGCATTTT.

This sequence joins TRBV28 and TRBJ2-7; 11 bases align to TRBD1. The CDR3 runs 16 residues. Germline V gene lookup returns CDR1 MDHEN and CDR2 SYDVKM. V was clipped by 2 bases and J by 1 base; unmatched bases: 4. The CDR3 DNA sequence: TGTGCCAGCAGTTTAGGACAGGGGGCTGTGTCCTACGAGCAGTACTTC. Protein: CASSLGQGAVSYEQYF. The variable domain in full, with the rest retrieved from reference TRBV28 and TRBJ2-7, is DVKVTQSSRYLVKRTGEKVFLECVQDMDHENMFWYRQDPGLGLRLIYFSYDVKMKEKGDIPEGYSVSREKKERFSLILESASTNQTSMYLCASSLGQGAVSYEQYFGPGTRLTVT.

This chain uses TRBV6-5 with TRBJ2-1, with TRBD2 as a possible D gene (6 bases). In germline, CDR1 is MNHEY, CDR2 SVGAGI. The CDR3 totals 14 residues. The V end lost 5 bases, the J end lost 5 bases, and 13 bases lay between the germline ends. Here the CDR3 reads CASSRGTSNNEQFF. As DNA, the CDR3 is TGTGCCAGCAGTCGCGGGACTTCGAACAATGAGCAGTTCTTC.

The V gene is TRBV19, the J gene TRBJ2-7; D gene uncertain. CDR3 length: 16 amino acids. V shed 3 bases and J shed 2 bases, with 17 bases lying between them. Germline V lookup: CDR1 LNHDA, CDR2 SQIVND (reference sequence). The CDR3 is CASSMSAVANTYEQYF. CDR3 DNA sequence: TGTGCCAGTAGTATGAGTGCGGTCGCAAATACCTACGAGCAGTACTTC.

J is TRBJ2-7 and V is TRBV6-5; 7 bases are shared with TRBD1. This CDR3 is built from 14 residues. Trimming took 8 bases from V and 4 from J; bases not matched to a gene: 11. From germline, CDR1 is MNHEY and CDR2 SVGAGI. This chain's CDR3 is CASQGTDVGYEQYF. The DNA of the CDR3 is TGTGCCAGCCAAGGGACAGATGTTGGATACGAGCAGTACTTC.

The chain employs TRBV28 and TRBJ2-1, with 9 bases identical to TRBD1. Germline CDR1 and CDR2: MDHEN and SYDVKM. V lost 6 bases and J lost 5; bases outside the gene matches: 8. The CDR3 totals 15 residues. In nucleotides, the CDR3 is TGTGCCAGCAGAGACCGGGACAGGGTTGACAATGAGCAGTTCTTC. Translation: CASRDRDRVDNEQFF.

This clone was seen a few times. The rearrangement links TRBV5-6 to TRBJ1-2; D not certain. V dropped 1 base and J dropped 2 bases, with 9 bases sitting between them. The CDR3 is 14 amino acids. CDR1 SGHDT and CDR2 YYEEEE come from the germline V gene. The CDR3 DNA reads TGTGCCAGCAGCTTGATTCCACTAAACTATGGCTACACCTTC. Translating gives CASSLIPLNYGYTF. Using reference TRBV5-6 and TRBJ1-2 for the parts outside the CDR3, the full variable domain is DAGVTQSPTHLIKTRGQQVTLRCSPKSGHDTVSWYQQALGQGPQFIFQYYEEEERQRGNFPDRFSGHQFPNYSSELNVNALLLGDSALYLCASSLIPLNYGYTFGSGTRLTVV.

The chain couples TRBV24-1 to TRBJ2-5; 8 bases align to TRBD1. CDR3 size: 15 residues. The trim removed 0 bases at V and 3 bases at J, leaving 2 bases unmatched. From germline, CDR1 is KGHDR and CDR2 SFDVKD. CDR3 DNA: TGTGCCACCAGTGATTTGACAGGGGGTGAAGAGACCCAGTACTTC. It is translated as CATSDLTGGEETQYF.

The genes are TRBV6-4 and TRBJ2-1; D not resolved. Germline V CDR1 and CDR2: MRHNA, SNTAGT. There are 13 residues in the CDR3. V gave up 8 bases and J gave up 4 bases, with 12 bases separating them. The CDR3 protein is CASRATEYNEQFF. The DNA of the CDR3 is TGTGCCAGCCGAGCAACAGAATACAATGAGCAGTTCTTC.